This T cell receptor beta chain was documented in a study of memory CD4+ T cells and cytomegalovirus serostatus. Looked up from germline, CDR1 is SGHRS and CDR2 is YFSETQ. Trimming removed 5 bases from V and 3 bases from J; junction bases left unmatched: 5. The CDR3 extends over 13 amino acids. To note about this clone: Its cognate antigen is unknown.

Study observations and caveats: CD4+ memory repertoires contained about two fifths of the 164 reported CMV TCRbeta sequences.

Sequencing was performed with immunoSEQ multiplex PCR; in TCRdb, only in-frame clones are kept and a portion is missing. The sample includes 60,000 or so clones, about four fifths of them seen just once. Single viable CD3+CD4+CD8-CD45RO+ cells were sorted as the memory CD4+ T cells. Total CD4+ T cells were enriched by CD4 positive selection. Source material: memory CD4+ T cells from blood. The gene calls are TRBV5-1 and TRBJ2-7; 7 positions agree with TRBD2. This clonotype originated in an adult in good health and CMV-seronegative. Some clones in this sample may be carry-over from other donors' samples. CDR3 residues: CASSLGLNYEQYF. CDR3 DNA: TGCGCCAGCAGTCTGGGACTAAACTACGAGCAGTACTTC.